This TCR beta chain is drawn from a study of early T cells in non-severe SARS-CoV-2 infection. Using its own MiXCR run on the 5' RACE reads, TCRdb lists one record per CDR3 protein. The sample records 80,000 to 100,000 distinct CDR3 sequences, roughly 11% being singletons. Source: whole blood, taken at baseline. The clonotype comes from an adult who was a healthcare worker with PCR-confirmed SARS-CoV-2 infection or an uninfected control (not recorded which).

The CDR3 coding sequence is TGTGCCACCAGTCCCGGGACACGCACCGGGGAGCTGTTTTTT. This gives the protein CATSPGTRTGELFF. J is TRBJ2-2 and V is TRBV15, with a weak D call TRBD1 (6 bases). The CDR3 runs 14 residues. In germline, CDR1 is LNHNV, CDR2 YYDKDF (reference sequence). The V end lost 6 bases, the J end lost 4 bases, and 12 bases lay between the germline ends.